The 21 T cell receptor beta chains below were found in one sample sequenced in a study of T cell responses to AZD1222 COVID-19 vaccine. Clones were sequenced by immunoSEQ multiplex PCR, and TCRdb holds only the in-frame ones, with some missing. This sample yields tens of thousands of clones, of which roughly 84% are seen a single time; roughly 13% belongs to the top ten. Sequencing was performed on peripheral blood, taken on day 0 of AZD1222 vaccination. The receptors stem from an adult in good health.

J is TRBJ1-1 and V is TRBV13; a weak D match, TRBD1 (5 bases). The CDR3 length is 17 residues. Germline loops: CDR1 PRHDT, CDR2 FYEKMQ (reference sequence). Trimming took 3 bases from V and 0 from J, leaving 17 bases between them. DNA of the CDR3: TGTGCCAGCAGCTTTTCGGATATACAGGCTTTGAACACTGAAGCTTTCTTT. Protein: CASSFSDIQALNTEAFF.

This chain links TRBV7-9 with TRBJ1-1; 8 bases align to TRBD1. There are 13 residues in the CDR3. Germline CDR1 SEHNR, CDR2 FQNEAQ (reference sequence). Trimming removed 0 bases from V and 10 bases from J; junction bases left unmatched: 4. CDR3 in DNA: TGTGCCAGCAGCTTAGCTGGACAGGGAAGAGCTTTCTTT. This sequence encodes CASSLAGQGRAFF.

The chain uses TRBV15 and TRBJ1-4; D may be TRBD1 (5 bases). The CDR3 runs to 16 residues. CDR1 LNHNV and CDR2 YYDKDF come from the germline V gene (reference sequence). V was shortened by 0 bases and J by 3 bases, with 11 bases between the two germline ends. DNA of the CDR3: TGTGCCACCAGCAGAGATTATGTAGGGGCTAATGAAAAACTGTTTTTT. It is translated as CATSRDYVGANEKLFF. Full variable domain (rest looked up from reference TRBV15 and TRBJ1-4): DAMVIQNPRYQVTQFGKPVTLSCSQTLNHNVMYWYQQKSSQAPKLLFHYYDKDFNNEADTPDNFQSRRPNTSFCFLDIRSPGLGDTAMYLCATSRDYVGANEKLFFGSGTQLSVL.

On this clone itself: The junction departs from the called germline gene at one end, perhaps through a read error. J is TRBJ1-3 and V is TRBV3-1 (or the pseudogene TRBV3-2); D is perhaps TRBD1 (6 bases). This CDR3 comprises 12 residues. Germline V lookup: CDR1 LGHDT, CDR2 YNNKEL (reference sequence). DNA of the CDR3: TGTGCCAGCAGCCCTTCAACAGGGCCGAGGGATTTT. It codes for CASSPSTGPRDF.

The chain recombines TRBV29-1 with TRBJ2-2, with D uncertain. Trimming removed 4 bases from V and 5 bases from J, with 8 bases in between. The CDR3 spans 12 residues. Germline V gene data show CDR1 as SQVTM and CDR2 as ANQGSEA. The CDR3 loop reads CSVVSVTGELFF. The DNA for the CDR3 is TGCAGCGTTGTTTCAGTGACCGGGGAGCTGTTTTTT.

The sample holds a few counts of this clone. The chain combines TRBV5-6 with TRBJ1-6; TRBD1 aligns across 8 bases. The V gene's germline CDR1 is SGHDT and CDR2 YYEEEE. The J segment lost 9 bases and the V segment lost 5 bases, leaving 7 bases of the junction unmatched. This CDR3 comprises 14 residues. The CDR3 nucleotides are TGTGCCAGCAGTCTCCGGGACAGGATTTCACCCCTCCACTTT. Residues: CASSLRDRISPLHF.

The gene calls are TRBV30 and TRBJ2-5; D not resolved. V was clipped by 3 bases and J by 4 bases, with 15 bases between them. This CDR3 contains 14 residues. Germline assignment: CDR1 GTSNPN and CDR2 SVGIG (reference sequence). CDR3: CAWSPTSLTETQYF. The CDR3 region has the DNA TGTGCCTGGAGCCCTACGTCCCTTACAGAGACCCAGTACTTC.

The chain combines TRBV7-2 with TRBJ2-2, with 10 bases that match TRBD1. The CDR3 is 15 residues long. The germline V gene has CDR1 SGHTA and CDR2 FQGNSA. V shed 5 bases and J 5 bases; nucleotides not matched to a gene: 5. This CDR3 is CASSAPGQGTGELFF. CDR3 bases: TGTGCCAGCAGCGCGCCGGGACAGGGGACCGGGGAGCTGTTTTTT.

The chain has TRBV7-9 and TRBJ2-2; TRBD1 is a possible D gene (8 bases). This CDR3 contains 16 residues. CDR1 is SEHNR and CDR2 is FQNEAQ in the germline V gene (reference sequence). V lost 5 bases to trimming and J lost 0 bases, with 13 bases between them. CDR3 region: CASSPTGGANTGELFF. Here the CDR3 DNA reads TGTGCCAGCAGCCCAACAGGGGGGGCGAACACCGGGGAGCTGTTTTTT.

This sequence joins TRBV7-8 and TRBJ1-1; D remains ambiguous. Trimming cost V 5 bases and J 5 bases, with 12 bases left between them. This CDR3 comprises 13 residues. The germline V gene encodes CDR1 SGHVS and CDR2 FQNEAQ. The CDR3 sequence is CASSPRLGTEAFF. CDR3 in DNA: TGTGCCAGCAGCCCCAGACTAGGGACTGAAGCTTTCTTT.

This clone has a single count. V is TRBV6-5 and J is TRBJ2-2; D gene uncertain. The CDR3 runs 16 residues. V shed 2 bases and J shed 2 bases, with 12 bases lying between them. Germline assignment: CDR1 MNHEY and CDR2 SVGAGI. This CDR3 reads CASSYEGSSNTGELFF. In nucleotides, the CDR3 is TGTGCCAGCAGTTACGAAGGTAGCTCCAACACCGGGGAGCTGTTTTTT.

The genes are TRBV4-1 and TRBJ1-4; 9 nucleotides line up with TRBD1. Germline V lookup: CDR1 MGHRA, CDR2 YSYEKL. Germline trimming cut 3 bases from V and 4 bases from J; bases unmatched to any gene: 6. The CDR3 is made up of 16 amino acids. The CDR3 sequence is CASSHGQGPGNEKLFF. In nucleotides, the CDR3 is TGCGCCAGCAGCCACGGACAGGGGCCCGGTAATGAAAAACTGTTTTTT.

This chain uses TRBV6-5 with TRBJ1-5; a possible D gene is TRBD1 (6 bases). V lost 5 bases, J lost 3 bases, and 11 bases lay in between. This CDR3 is 14 amino acids long. Germline CDR1 is MNHEY and CDR2 is SVGAGI. CDR3 coding DNA: TGTGCCAGCAGTCAAACAGGGATCAATCAGCCCCAGCATTTT. Its translation: CASSQTGINQPQHF.

This sequence joins TRBV7-3 and TRBJ2-5; D gene unclear. From germline, CDR1 is SGHTA and CDR2 FQGTGA. The CDR3 runs 13 residues. Trimming took 1 base from V and 4 from J, leaving 7 bases between them. CDR3 sequence reads: CASSLNRLETQYF. CDR3 nucleotides: TGTGCCAGCAGCTTAAATAGGTTAGAGACCCAGTACTTC.

This clone came up a few times. This rearrangement joins TRBV19 to TRBJ2-3; 11 nucleotides match TRBD2. J lost 6 bases, V lost 4 bases, and 9 bases had no gene match. CDR3 length: 16 residues. Germline V gene data show CDR1 as LNHDA and CDR2 as SQIVND (reference sequence). CDR3 DNA sequence: TGTGCCAGTAGTACCCGACTAGCGGGGTTGGCGGATACGCAGTATTTT. As protein: CASSTRLAGLADTQYF.

The chain has TRBV7-3 and TRBJ1-1; 11 bases map to TRBD1. Germline CDR1 reads SGHTA; CDR2 reads FQGTGA. The CDR3 runs 14 residues. With V trimmed by 5 bases and J by 7 bases, 6 bases remained unmatched. The chain's CDR3 is CASSPGQGAREAFF. CDR3 sequence (DNA): TGTGCCAGCAGCCCTGGACAGGGGGCCCGTGAAGCTTTCTTT.

This sequence joins TRBV7-6 and TRBJ2-1; TRBD2 aligns across 7 bases. The J segment lost 0 bases and the V segment lost 2 bases, leaving 4 bases of the junction unmatched. This CDR3 has 16 amino acids. Germline V lookup: CDR1 SGHVS, CDR2 FNYEAQ. This CDR3 reads CASSLREGSSYNEQFF. DNA for the CDR3: TGTGCCAGCAGCTTAAGGGAGGGGAGCTCCTACAATGAGCAGTTCTTC.

J is TRBJ1-1 and V is TRBV6-5, with 10 bases matching TRBD1. There are 14 residues in the CDR3. V lost 2 bases and J lost 8; bases outside the gene matches: 5. Germline CDR1 MNHEY, CDR2 SVGAGI. CDR3 sequence reads: CASSYAGQGGEAFF. The CDR3 coding sequence is TGTGCCAGCAGTTACGCCGGACAGGGGGGGGAAGCTTTCTTT.

The chain employs TRBV9 and TRBJ2-1; TRBD2 aligns across 10 bases. There are 15 residues in the CDR3. Trimming at V came to 0 bases and at J to 10 bases, leaving 7 bases not matched to a gene. CDR1 and CDR2 (germline): SGDLS, YYNGEE. The CDR3, as DNA: TGTGCCAGCAGCGTAGATCCAGCGGGGGGGCTAGAGCAGTTCTTC. Translated, it gives CASSVDPAGGLEQFF.

This rearrangement joins TRBV4-1 to TRBJ2-3, with TRBD2 identical over 11 bases. In germline, CDR1 is MGHRA, CDR2 YSYEKL. With 5 bases clipped from V and 3 bases from J, the junction kept 4 bases outside the gene matches. This CDR3 spans 15 amino acids. This chain's CDR3 is CASSFSSGGTDTQYF. In nucleotides, the CDR3 is TGCGCCAGCAGCTTTTCTAGCGGGGGGACAGATACGCAGTATTTT.

This chain joins TRBV10-2 and TRBJ1-2; D may be TRBD1 (5 bases). This CDR3 contains 13 residues. The V end was cut by 7 bases, the J end by 4 bases, with 13 bases between. Germline CDR1 is WSHSY and CDR2 is SAAADI. The CDR3 nucleotides read TGCGCCAGCACCTCCGCAGGGAGCTATGGCTACACCTTC. As protein: CASTSAGSYGYTF.